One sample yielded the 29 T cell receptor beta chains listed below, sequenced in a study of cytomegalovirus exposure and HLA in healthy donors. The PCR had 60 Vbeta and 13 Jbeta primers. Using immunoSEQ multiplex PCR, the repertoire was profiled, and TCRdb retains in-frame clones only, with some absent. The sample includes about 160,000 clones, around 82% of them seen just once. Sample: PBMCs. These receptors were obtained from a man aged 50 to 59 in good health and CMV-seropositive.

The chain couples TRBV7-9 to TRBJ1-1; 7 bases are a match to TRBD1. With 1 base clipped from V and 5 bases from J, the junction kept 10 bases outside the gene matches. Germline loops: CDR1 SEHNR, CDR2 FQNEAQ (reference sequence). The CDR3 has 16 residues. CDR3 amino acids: CASSLDGTALGTEAFF. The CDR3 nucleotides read TGTGCCAGCAGCTTAGACGGGACAGCCCTTGGGACTGAAGCTTTCTTT.

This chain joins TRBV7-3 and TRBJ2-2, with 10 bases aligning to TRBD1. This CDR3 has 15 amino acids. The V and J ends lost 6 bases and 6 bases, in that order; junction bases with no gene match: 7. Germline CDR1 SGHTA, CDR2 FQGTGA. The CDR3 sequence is CASSRRDRGPGELFF. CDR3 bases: TGTGCCAGCAGTCGCCGGGACAGGGGTCCCGGGGAGCTGTTTTTT.

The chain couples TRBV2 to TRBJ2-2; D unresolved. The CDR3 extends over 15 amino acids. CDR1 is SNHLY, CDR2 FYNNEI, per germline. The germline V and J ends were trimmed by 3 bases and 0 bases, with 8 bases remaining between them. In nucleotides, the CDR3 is TGTGCCAGCAGTGAGGTCAGTTCGAACACCGGGGAGCTGTTTTTT. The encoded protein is CASSEVSSNTGELFF.

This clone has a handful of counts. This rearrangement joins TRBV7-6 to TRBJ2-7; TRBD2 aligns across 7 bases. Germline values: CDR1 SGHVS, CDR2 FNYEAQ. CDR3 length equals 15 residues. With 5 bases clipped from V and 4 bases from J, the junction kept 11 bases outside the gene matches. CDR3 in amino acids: CASSASLAPPYEQYF. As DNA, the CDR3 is TGTGCCAGCAGCGCATCACTAGCGCCTCCATACGAGCAGTACTTC.

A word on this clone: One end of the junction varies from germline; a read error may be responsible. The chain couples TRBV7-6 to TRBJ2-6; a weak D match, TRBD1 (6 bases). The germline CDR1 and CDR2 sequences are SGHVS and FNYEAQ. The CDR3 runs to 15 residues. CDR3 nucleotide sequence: TGTGCCAGCAGCTTTCAGGGGTACGGGGCCAACGGCCTGACTTTC. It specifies CASSFQGYGANGLTF.

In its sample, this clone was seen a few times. CDR3 nucleotides: TGTGCCAGCAGCTGGACGACTAGCGGGCAAACCTACGAGCAGTACTTC. Encoded protein: CASSWTTSGQTYEQYF. The V gene is TRBV7-2, the J gene TRBJ2-7; TRBD2 matches 10 bases. The trim removed 4 bases at V and 2 bases at J, leaving 8 bases unmatched. Germline V gene data show CDR1 as SGHTA and CDR2 as FQGNSA. CDR3 length: 16 amino acids.

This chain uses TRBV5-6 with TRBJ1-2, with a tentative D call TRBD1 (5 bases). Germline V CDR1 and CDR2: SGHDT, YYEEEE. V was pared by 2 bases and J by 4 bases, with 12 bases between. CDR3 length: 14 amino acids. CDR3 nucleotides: TGTGCCAGCAGCTTCCAGGGTGGAGCCTATGGCTACACCTTC. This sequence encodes CASSFQGGAYGYTF.

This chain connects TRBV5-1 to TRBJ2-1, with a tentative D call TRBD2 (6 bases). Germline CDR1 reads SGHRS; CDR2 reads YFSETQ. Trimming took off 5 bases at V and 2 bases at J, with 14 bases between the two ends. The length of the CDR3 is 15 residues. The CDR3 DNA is TGCGCCAGCAGTCTCGGGGACTTCGCCTACAATGAGCAGTTCTTC. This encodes CASSLGDFAYNEQFF.

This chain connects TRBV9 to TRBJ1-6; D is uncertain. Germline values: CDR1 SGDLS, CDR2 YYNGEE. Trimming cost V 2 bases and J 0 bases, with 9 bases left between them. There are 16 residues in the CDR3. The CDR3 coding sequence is TGTGCCAGCAGCGTCGGACTGGGCTCCTATAATTCACCCCTCCACTTT. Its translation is CASSVGLGSYNSPLHF.

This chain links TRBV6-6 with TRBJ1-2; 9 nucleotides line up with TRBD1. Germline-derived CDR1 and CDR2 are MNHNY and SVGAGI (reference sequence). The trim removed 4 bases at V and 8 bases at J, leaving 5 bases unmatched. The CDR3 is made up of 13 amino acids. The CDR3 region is CASSSTGGWGYTF. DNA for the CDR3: TGTGCCAGCAGTTCTACAGGGGGCTGGGGCTACACCTTC.

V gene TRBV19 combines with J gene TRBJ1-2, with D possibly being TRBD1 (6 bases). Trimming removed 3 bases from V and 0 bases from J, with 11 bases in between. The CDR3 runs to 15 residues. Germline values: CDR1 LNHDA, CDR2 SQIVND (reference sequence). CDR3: CASSMDSLSNYGYTF. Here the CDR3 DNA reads TGTGCCAGTAGTATGGACAGTCTTTCTAACTATGGCTACACCTTC.

The DNA for the CDR3 is TGTGCCAGCTCCCGCGGACAGGGAGGCATGAACACTGAAGCTTTCTTT. This sequence encodes CASSRGQGGMNTEAFF. This chain links TRBV18 with TRBJ1-1, with TRBD1 matching over 8 bases. The length of the CDR3 is 16 residues. The V gene's germline CDR1 is KGHSH and CDR2 LQKENI. J lost 0 bases, V lost 6 bases, and 9 bases had no gene match.

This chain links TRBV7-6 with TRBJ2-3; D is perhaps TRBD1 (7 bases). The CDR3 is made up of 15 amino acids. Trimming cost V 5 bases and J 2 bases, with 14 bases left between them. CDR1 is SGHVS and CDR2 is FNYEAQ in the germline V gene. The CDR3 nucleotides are TGTGCCAGCAGCCCAGGGGGGAGTATCACAGATACGCAGTATTTT. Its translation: CASSPGGSITDTQYF.

CDR3 protein: CASSESWASTDTQYF. DNA of the CDR3: TGTGCCAGCAGTGAAAGTTGGGCCAGCACAGATACGCAGTATTTT. This chain uses TRBV6-1 with TRBJ2-3; D call uncertain. Trimming took off 2 bases at V and 0 bases at J, with 9 bases between the two ends. The CDR3 consists of 15 residues. Germline loops: CDR1 MNHNS, CDR2 SASEGT.

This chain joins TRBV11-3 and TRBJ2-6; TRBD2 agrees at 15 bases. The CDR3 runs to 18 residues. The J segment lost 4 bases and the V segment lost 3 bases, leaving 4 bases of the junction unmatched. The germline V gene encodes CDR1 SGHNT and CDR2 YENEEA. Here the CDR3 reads CASSLGLAGGSGANVLTF. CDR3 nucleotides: TGTGCCAGCAGCTTGGGACTAGCGGGAGGCTCCGGGGCCAACGTCCTGACTTTC.

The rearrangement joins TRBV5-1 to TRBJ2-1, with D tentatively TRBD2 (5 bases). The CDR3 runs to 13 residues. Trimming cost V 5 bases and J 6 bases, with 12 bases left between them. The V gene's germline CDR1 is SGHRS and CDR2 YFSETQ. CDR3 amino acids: CASSKTEGNEQFF. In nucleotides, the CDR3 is TGCGCCAGCAGTAAAACTGAGGGCAATGAGCAGTTCTTC.

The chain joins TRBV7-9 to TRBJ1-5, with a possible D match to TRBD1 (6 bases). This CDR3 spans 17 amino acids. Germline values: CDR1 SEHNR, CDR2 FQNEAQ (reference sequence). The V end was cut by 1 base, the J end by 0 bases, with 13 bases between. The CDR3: CASSLGTAESSNQPQHF. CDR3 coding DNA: TGTGCCAGCAGCTTAGGGACAGCGGAAAGTAGCAATCAGCCCCAGCATTTT.

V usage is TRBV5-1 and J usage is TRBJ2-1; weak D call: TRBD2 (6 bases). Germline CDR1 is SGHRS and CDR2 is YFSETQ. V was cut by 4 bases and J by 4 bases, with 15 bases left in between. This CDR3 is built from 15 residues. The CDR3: CASSLASSGYNEQFF. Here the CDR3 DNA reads TGCGCCAGCAGCCTAGCGTCGTCAGGGTACAATGAGCAGTTCTTC.

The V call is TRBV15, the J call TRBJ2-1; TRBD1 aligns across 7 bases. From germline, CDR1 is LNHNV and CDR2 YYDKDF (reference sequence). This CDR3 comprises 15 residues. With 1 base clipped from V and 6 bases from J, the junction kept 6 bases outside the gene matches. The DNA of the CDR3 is TGTGCCACCAGCAGAGGATTTGCAGGGGGCAATGAGCAGTTCTTC. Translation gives CATSRGFAGGNEQFF.

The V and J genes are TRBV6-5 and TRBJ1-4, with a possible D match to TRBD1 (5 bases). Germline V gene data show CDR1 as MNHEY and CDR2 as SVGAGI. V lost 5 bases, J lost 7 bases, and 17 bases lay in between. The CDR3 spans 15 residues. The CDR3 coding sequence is TGTGCCAGCAGTCCGGGGGTCCTTCCAAGTGAAAAACTGTTTTTT. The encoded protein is CASSPGVLPSEKLFF.

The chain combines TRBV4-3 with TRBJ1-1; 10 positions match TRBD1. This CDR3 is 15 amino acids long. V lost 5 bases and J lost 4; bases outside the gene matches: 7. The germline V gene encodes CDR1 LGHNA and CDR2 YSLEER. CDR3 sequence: CASSTRTGGGTEAFF. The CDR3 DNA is TGCGCCAGCAGCACCCGGACAGGGGGAGGCACTGAAGCTTTCTTT.

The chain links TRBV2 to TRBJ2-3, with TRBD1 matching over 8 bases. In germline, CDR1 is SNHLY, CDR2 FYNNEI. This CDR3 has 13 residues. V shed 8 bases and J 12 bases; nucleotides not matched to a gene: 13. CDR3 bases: TGTGCCAGCCTAACATCCGGGACAGGAACACAGTATTTT. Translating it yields CASLTSGTGTQYF.

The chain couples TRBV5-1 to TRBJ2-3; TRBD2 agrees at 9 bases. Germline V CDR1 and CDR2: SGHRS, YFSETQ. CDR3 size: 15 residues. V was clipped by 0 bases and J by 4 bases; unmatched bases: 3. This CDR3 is CASSLGGGASDTQYF. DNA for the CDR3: TGCGCCAGCAGCTTGGGCGGGGGGGCCTCAGATACGCAGTATTTT.

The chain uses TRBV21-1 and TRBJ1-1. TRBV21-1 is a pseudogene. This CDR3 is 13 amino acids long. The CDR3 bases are TGTGCCAGCAGCAAAGACTACAAAACTGAAGCTTTCTTT. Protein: CASSKDYKTEAFF.

Here the CDR3 DNA reads TGTGCCAGCAGCCCAGGGGAATCGAACACCGGGGAGCTGTTTTTT. Translating gives CASSPGESNTGELFF. The J gene is TRBJ2-2, the V gene TRBV27, with D possibly being TRBD1 (6 bases). Germline V CDR1 and CDR2: MNHEY, SMNVEV (reference sequence). V lost 6 bases, J lost 0 bases, and 11 bases lay in between. This CDR3 region has 15 residues.

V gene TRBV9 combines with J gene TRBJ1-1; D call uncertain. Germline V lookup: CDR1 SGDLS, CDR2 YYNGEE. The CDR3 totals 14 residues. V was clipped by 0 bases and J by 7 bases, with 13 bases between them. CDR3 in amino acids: CASSVGDGLYEAFF. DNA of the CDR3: TGTGCCAGCAGCGTAGGTGACGGACTTTATGAAGCTTTCTTT.

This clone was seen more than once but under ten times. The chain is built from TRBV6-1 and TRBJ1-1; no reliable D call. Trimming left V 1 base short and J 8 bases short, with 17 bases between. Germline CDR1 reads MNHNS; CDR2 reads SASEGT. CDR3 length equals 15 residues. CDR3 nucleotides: TGTGCCAGCAGTGAAGTCTGGGTGGGAGTAGGGGAAGCTTTCTTT. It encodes CASSEVWVGVGEAFF.

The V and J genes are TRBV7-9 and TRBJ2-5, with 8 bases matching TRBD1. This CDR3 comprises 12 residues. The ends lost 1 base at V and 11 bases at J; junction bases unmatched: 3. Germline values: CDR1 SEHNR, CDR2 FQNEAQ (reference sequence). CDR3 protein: CASSLVQGVQYF. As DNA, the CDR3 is TGTGCCAGCAGCTTAGTACAGGGGGTGCAGTACTTC.

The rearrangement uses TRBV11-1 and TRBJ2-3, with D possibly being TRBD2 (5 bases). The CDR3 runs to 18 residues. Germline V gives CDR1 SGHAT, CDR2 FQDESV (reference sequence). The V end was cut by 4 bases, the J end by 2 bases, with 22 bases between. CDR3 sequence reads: CASSSLTDWEYFTDTQYF. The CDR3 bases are TGTGCCAGCAGCTCACTAACCGACTGGGAGTATTTCACAGATACGCAGTATTTT.